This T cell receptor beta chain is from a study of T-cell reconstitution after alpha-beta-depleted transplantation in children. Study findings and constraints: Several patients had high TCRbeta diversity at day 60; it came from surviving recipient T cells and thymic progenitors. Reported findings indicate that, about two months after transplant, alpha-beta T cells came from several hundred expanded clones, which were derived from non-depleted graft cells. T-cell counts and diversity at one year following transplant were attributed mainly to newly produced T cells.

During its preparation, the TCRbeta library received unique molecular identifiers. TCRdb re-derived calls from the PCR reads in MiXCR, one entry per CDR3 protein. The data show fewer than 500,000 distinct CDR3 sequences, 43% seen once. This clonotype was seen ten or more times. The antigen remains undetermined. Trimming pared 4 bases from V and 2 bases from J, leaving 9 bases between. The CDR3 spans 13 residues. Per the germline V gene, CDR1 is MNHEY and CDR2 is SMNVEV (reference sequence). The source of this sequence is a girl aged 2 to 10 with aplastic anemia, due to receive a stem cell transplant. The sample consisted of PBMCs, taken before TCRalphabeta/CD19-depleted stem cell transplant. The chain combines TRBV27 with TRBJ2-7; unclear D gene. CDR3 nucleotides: TGTGCCAGCAGTTATGGCAGCGCCTACGAGCAGTACTTC. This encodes CASSYGSAYEQYF.